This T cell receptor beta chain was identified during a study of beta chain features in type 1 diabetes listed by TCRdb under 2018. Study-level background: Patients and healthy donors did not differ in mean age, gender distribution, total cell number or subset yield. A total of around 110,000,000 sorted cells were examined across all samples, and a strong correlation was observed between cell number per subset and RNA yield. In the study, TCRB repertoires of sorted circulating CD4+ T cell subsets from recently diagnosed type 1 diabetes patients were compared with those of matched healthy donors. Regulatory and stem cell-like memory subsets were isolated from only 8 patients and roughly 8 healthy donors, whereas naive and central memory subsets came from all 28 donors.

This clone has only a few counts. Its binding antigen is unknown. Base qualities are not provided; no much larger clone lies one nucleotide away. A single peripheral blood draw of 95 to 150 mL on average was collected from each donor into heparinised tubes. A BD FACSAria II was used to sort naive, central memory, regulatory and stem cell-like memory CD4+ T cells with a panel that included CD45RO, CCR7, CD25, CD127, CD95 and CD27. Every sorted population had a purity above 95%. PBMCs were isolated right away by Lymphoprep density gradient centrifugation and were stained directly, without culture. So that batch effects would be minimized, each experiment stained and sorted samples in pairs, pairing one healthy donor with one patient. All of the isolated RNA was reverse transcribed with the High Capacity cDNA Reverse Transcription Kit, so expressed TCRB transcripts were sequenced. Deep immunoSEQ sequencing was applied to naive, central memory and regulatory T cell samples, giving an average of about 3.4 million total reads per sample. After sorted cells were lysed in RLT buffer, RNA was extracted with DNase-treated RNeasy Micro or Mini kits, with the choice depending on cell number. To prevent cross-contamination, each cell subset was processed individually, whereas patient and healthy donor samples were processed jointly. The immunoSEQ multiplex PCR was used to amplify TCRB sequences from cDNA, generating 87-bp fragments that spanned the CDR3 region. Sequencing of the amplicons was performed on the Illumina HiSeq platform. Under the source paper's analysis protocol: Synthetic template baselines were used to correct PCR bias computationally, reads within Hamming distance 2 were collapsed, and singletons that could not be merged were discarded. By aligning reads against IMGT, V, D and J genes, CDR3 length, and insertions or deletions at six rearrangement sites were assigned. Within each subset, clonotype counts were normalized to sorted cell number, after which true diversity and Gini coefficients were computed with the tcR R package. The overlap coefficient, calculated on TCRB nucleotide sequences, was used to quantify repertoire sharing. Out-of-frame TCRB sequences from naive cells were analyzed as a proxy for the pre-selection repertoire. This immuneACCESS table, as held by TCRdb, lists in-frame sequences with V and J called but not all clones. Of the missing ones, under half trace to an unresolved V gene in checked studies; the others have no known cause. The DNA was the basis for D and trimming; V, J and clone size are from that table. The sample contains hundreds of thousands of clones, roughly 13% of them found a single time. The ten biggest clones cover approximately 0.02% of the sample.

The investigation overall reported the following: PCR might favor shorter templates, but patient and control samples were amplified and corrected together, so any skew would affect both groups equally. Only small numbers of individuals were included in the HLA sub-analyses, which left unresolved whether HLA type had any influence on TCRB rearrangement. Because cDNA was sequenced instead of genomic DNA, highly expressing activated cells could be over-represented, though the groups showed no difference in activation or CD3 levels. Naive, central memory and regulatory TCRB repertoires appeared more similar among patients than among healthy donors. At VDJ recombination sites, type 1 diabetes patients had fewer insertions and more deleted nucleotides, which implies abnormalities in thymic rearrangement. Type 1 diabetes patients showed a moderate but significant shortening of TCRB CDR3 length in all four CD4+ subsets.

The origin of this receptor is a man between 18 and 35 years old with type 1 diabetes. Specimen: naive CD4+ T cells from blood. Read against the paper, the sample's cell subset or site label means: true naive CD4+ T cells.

The CDR3 is CASSLGQSTDTQYF. The DNA is as follows: TGTGCCAGCAGCTTGGGACAAAGCACAGATACGCAGTATTTT. This receptor chain uses TRBV7-9 and TRBJ2-3; TRBD1 is perhaps the D gene, given 6 matching bases. CDR1 and CDR2, per the germline V gene (reference sequence), are SEHNR and FQNEAQ. Spanning cysteine to phenylalanine, the CDR3 consists of 14 amino acids. Solely the CDR3 DNA is kept, with 42 bases framed from the first base. The junction shows trimming of 3 bases on V and 0 bases on J, plus 7 bases between the germline ends.